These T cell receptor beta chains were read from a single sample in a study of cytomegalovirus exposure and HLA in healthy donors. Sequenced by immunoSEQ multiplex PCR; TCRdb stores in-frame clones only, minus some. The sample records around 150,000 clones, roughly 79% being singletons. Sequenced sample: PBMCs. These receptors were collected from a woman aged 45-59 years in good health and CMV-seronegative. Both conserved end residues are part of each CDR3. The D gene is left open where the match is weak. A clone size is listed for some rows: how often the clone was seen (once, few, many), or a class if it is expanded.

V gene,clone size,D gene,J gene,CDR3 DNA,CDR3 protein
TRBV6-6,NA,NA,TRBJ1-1,TGTGCCAGCAGTTACTCGATGGCGGACAGTGAAGCTTTCTTT,CASSYSMADSEAFF
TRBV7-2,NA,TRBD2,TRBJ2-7,TGTGCCAGCAGCTTAGAAGCGGGAGGGCCGAACGAGCAGTACTTC,CASSLEAGGPNEQYF
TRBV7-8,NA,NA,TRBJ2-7,TGTGCCAGCAGCTCCCCGGGGAGCCTGTACGAGCAGTACTTC,CASSSPGSLYEQYF
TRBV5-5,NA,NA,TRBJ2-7,TGTGCCAGCAGCTTCTCAGGGGAAGAGCAGTACTTC,CASSFSGEEQYF
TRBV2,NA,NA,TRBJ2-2,TGTGCCAGCAGTGAATACTGGGGGCGCGATGCCGGGGAGCTGTTTTTT,CASSEYWGRDAGELFF
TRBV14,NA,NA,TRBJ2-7,TGTGCCAGCAGTCCTACAGGGGGGGACTCCTACGAGCAGTACTTC,CASSPTGGDSYEQYF
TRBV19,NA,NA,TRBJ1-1,TGTGCCAGTACCGACAGGTACACTGAAGCTTTCTTT,CASTDRYTEAFF
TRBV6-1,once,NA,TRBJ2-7,TGTGCCAGCAGTGAAGCCGGGACTTTCTCCTACGAGCAGTACTTC,CASSEAGTFSYEQYF
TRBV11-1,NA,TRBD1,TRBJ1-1,TGTGCCAGCAGTGCTGACAGGGCGGCTGAAGCTTTCTTT,CASSADRAAEAFF
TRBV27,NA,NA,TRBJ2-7,TGTGCCAGCAGTTTATATCGTGGGGCAGCACCCTACGAGCAGTACTTC,CASSLYRGAAPYEQYF
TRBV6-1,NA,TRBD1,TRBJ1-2,TGTGCCAGCAGTGTAGGGACAGGGGACAACTATGGCTACACCTTC,CASSVGTGDNYGYTF
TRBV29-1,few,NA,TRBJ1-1,TGCAGCGTTGAAATCTCGTGGGGAGCCACTGAAGCTTTCTTT,CSVEISWGATEAFF
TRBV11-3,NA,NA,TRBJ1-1,TGTGCCAGCAGCTTATGGCAGGCTCCGAACACTGAAGCTTTCTTT,CASSLWQAPNTEAFF
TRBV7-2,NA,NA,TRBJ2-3,TGTGCCAGCAGCTTAGACTACTCCACAGATACGCAGTATTTT,CASSLDYSTDTQYF
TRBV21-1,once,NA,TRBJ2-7,TGTGCCAGCAGATTAGACAGCCGTCACTCCTACGAGCAGTACTTC,CASRLDSRHSYEQYF